This T cell receptor beta chain was profiled in a study of blood T cell repertoires in COVID-19. Per the authors' pipeline: Amplification with reference gene primers provided the estimates of nucleated cell counts. The protocol was immunoSEQ multiplex PCR, while the TCRdb copy is restricted to in-frame clones and leaves out a portion. The V and J calls and clone size were taken over from that table, and D and trimming were inferred from the DNA. Of approximately 270,000 clones listed, approximately 90% are singletons. Per germline, CDR1 LGHNA and CDR2 YNFKEQ. V lost 4 bases and J lost 6, with 21 bases in between. The CDR3 covers 16 residues.

This TCR came from a woman in her thirties with acute COVID-19. The rearrangement links TRBV4-2 to TRBJ1-1; no firm D call. The sample consisted of PBMCs or T cells enriched from blood (not recorded which). CDR3 sequence (DNA): TGTGCCAGCAGCCCTCCGTTCGGGTCAGCCGCCCCTGAAGCTTTCTTT. This translates into CASSPPFGSAAPEAFF.